The rows below give T cell receptor beta chains drawn from one sample of a study of T-cell reconstitution after alpha-beta-depleted transplantation in children. TCRdb processed the PCR reads anew with MiXCR; each CDR3 protein has one entry. The sample contains about 440,000 distinct CDR3 sequences, roughly 43% of which appear only once. Material: PBMCs, obtained before TCRalphabeta/CD19-depleted stem cell transplant. These receptors were obtained from a girl aged 2 to 10 with aplastic anemia, due to receive a stem cell transplant. Each CDR3 is given with its conserved first and last residue. D genes are given only for firm matches. Rows may omit the clone size; those that give it use once, few, many or a size class.

>TRBV4-3|.|.|TRBJ2-3
CASSQILRDTQYF
TGCGCCAGCAGCCAAATTTTAAGGGACACGCAGTATTTT
>TRBV12-3/TRBV12-4|.|many|TRBJ2-7
CASSQGYEQYF
TGTGCCAGCAGCCAGGGCTACGAGCAGTACTTC
>TRBV12-3/TRBV12-4|TRBD1|many|TRBJ2-3
CASRQGRDTQYF
TGTGCCAGTCGACAGGGTCGGGATACGCAGTATTTT
>TRBV5-1|.|many|TRBJ2-3
CASSPRGARDTDTQYF
TGCGCCAGCAGCCCCCGGGGGGCGCGGGACACAGATACGCAGTATTTT
>TRBV7-2|.|many|TRBJ1-4
CASSLASGGYEKLFF
TGTGCCAGCAGCTTAGCTTCGGGGGGCTATGAAAAACTGTTTTTT
>TRBV2|TRBD1|few|TRBJ2-7
CASTRTGGSYEQYF
TGTGCCAGCACTCGGACAGGGGGCTCCTACGAGCAGTACTTC
>TRBV10-2|.|.|TRBJ2-1
CASREGRSEQFF
TGCGCCAGCAGGGAGGGCAGGAGTGAGCAGTTCTTC
>TRBV15|.|.|TRBJ2-3
CATSRATGGTDTQYF
TGTGCCACCAGCAGAGCAACGGGGGGCACAGATACGCAGTATTTT
>TRBV20-1|TRBD2|once|TRBJ2-1
CSASGTSGRINEQFF
TGCAGTGCGTCCGGGACTAGCGGGAGGATAAATGAGCAGTTCTTC
>TRBV4-1|.|.|TRBJ2-1
CASSQGAVEPYNEQFF
TGCGCCAGCAGCCAAGGGGCGGTGGAACCCTACAATGAGCAGTTCTTC
>TRBV20-1|.|.|TRBJ1-6
CSAQRLGSPLHF
TGCAGTGCTCAGCGGTTGGGTTCACCCCTCCACTTT
>TRBV13|TRBD2|.|TRBJ2-7
CASSLGREARYEQYF
TGTGCCAGCAGCTTAGGGCGGGAGGCGCGCTACGAGCAGTACTTC
>TRBV6-2/TRBV6-3|.|.|TRBJ2-1
CASSSPSAYNEQFF
TGTGCCAGCAGTTCGCCTAGCGCATACAATGAGCAGTTCTTC
>TRBV7-3|TRBD2|.|TRBJ2-3
CASSLGAGGRDTQYF
TGTGCCAGCAGCTTAGGGGCGGGAGGCCGAGATACGCAGTATTTT
>TRBV15|.|.|TRBJ2-7
CATSRDRVRGAPENYEQYF
TGTGCCACCAGCAGAGATAGGGTTCGGGGCGCCCCGGAAAACTACGAGCAGTACTTC
>TRBV28|.|many|TRBJ2-7
CASSTVYSYEQYF
TGTGCCAGCAGTACGGTCTACTCCTACGAGCAGTACTTC
>TRBV5-1|.|.|TRBJ2-6
CASSLDGLRSGANVLTF
TGCGCCAGCAGCTTGGACGGTCTCCGCTCTGGGGCCAACGTCCTGACTTTC
>TRBV6-5|.|few|TRBJ1-2
CASSYEGNYGYTF
TGTGCCAGCAGTTACGAGGGGAACTATGGCTACACCTTC
>TRBV28|.|.|TRBJ2-7
CASSLDSPFGVYF
TGTGCCAGCAGTTTGGACTCCCCCTTTGGTGTGTACTTC
>TRBV28|.|.|TRBJ1-1
CASSFGPEAFF
TGTGCCAGCAGTTTCGGCCCTGAAGCTTTCTTT